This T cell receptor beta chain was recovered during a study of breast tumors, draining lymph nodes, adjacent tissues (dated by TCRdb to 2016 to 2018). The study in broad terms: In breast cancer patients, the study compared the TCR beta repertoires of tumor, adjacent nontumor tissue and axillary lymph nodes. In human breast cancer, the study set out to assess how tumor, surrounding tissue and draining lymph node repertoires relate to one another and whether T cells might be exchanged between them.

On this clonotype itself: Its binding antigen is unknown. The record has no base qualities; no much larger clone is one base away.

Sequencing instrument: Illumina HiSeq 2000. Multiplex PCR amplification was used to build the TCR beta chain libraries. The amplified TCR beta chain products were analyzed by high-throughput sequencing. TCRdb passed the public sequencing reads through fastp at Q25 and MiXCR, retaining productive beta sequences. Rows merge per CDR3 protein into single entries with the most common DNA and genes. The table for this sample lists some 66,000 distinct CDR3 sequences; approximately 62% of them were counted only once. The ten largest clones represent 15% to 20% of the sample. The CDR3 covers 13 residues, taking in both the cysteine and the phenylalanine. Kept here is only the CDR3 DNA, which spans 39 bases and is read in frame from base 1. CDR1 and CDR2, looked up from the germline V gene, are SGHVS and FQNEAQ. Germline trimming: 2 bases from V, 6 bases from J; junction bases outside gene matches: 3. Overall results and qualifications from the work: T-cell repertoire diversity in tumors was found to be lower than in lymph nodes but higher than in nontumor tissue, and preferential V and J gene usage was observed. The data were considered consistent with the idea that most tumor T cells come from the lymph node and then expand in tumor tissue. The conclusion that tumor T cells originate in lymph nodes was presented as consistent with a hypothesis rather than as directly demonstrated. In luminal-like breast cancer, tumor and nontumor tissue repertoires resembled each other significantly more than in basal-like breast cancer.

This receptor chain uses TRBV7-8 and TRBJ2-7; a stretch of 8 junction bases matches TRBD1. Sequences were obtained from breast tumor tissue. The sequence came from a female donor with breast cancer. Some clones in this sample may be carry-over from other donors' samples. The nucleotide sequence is TGTGCCAGCAGCTTAACAGGGGGTTTCGAGCAGTACTTC. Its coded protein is CASSLTGGFEQYF.